The 19 T cell receptor beta chains in this list originate from one sample, sequenced in a study of CD8 T cells in Susac syndrome. A quantity of roughly 0.5 to 1 ug RNA underwent reverse transcription using random hexamers. TCRdb recomputed calls from the immunoSEQ multiplex PCR reads with MiXCR, one row per CDR3 protein. The repertoire holds about 73,000 distinct CDR3 sequences, with about 94% as singletons. Sequencing was done on a sample of CD8+ T cells from PBMCs. The receptor set was obtained from a human donor with multiple sclerosis.

Only a few counts were recorded for this clonotype. The chain joins TRBV10-3 to TRBJ2-5; TRBD2 matches 9 bases. V was clipped by 6 bases and J by 4 bases; unmatched bases: 15. CDR3 length: 17 amino acids. Per the germline V gene, CDR1 is ENHRY and CDR2 is SYGVKD. The CDR3 is CAISDPPGLARRETQYF. CDR3 DNA: TGTGCCATCAGCGACCCCCCGGGACTAGCTCGGCGAGAGACCCAGTACTTC.

The V gene is TRBV19, the J gene TRBJ1-5; no firm D call. This CDR3 region has 15 residues. CDR1 LNHDA and CDR2 SQIVND come from the germline V gene (reference sequence). V was pared by 3 bases and J by 0 bases, with 9 bases between. The CDR3 coding sequence is TGTGCCAGTAGTATTTCAGGAAATAGCAATCAGCCCCAGCATTTT. Translated: CASSISGNSNQPQHF. The variable domain in full, completed from reference TRBV19 and TRBJ1-5, reads DGGITQSPKYLFRKEGQNVTLSCEQNLNHDAMYWYRQDPGQGLRLIYYSQIVNDFQKGDIAEGYSVSREKKESFPLTVTSAQKNPTAFYLCASSISGNSNQPQHFGDGTRLSIL.

J is TRBJ1-5 and V is TRBV7-2, with 8 bases aligning to TRBD1. After removal of 0 bases from V and 4 bases from J, the junction contained 8 bases not matched to a gene. Germline V gene data show CDR1 as SGHTA and CDR2 as FQGNSA. CDR3 length: 17 residues. CDR3 nucleotides: TGTGCCAGCAGCTTAGCTGCAGGGGGCGGGTGGAATCAGCCCCAGCATTTT. It codes for CASSLAAGGGWNQPQHF.

The rearrangement uses TRBV6-6 and TRBJ1-2; perhaps TRBD1 as D (6 bases). Germline CDR1 reads MNHNY; CDR2 reads SVGAGI (reference sequence). Trimming pared 5 bases from V and 4 bases from J, leaving 20 bases between. The CDR3 is 16 residues long. The CDR3 loop is CASSPTGRNPSYGYTF. The CDR3 nucleotides are TGTGCCAGCAGTCCGACAGGCCGAAACCCATCCTATGGCTACACCTTC.

V gene TRBV5-1 combines with J gene TRBJ1-2; D not certain. V was pared by 0 bases and J by 0 bases, with 9 bases between. Germline V gives CDR1 SGHRS, CDR2 YFSETQ. This CDR3 is built from 15 residues. The CDR3 sequence is CASSLDPAANYGYTF. The CDR3 coding sequence is TGCGCCAGCAGCTTGGACCCCGCAGCTAACTATGGCTACACCTTC. The full variable domain, its missing parts supplied by reference TRBV5-1 and TRBJ1-2, is KAGVTQTPRYLIKTRGQQVTLSCSPISGHRSVSWYQQTPGQGLQFLFEYFSETQRNKGNFPGRFSGRQFSNSRSEMNVSTLELGDSALYLCASSLDPAANYGYTFGSGTRLTVV.

The chain has TRBV6-5 and TRBJ1-1; the D is unclear. The CDR3 has 13 residues. Germline CDR1 and CDR2: MNHEY and SVGAGI. Trimming removed 7 bases from V and 10 bases from J, with 19 bases in between. DNA of the CDR3: TGTGCCAGCACCCCCACACGGAAAACCGGAGCTTTCTTT. Translation gives CASTPTRKTGAFF.

The chain employs TRBV20-1 and TRBJ2-7, with D unclear. CDR1 DFQATT and CDR2 SNEGSKA come from the germline V gene (reference sequence). V lost 0 bases and J 1 base, leaving 4 bases between the germline ends. The CDR3 is 12 residues long. The CDR3 sequence is CSAREGSYEQYF. In DNA form, the CDR3 reads TGCAGTGCTAGAGAGGGATCCTACGAGCAGTACTTC.

The chain carries TRBV29-1 and TRBJ1-2; D is possibly TRBD1 (5 bases). Per germline, CDR1 SQVTM and CDR2 ANQGSEA. The CDR3 is made up of 12 amino acids. Trimming removed 3 bases from V and 4 bases from J, with 9 bases in between. CDR3: CSVDRQSYGYTF. For the CDR3, the DNA is TGCAGCGTTGACAGACAGAGCTATGGCTACACCTTC. The whole variable domain, remainder taken from reference TRBV29-1 and TRBJ1-2, is SAVISQKPSRDICQRGTSLTIQCQVDSQVTMMFWYRQQPGQSLTLIATANQGSEATYESGFVIDKFPISRPNLTFSTLTVSNMSPEDSSIYLCSVDRQSYGYTFGSGTRLTVV.

The V gene is TRBV5-6, the J gene TRBJ2-7, with D unresolved. Trimming took 0 bases from V and 4 from J, leaving 14 bases between them. Germline V gene sequence: CDR1 SGHDT, CDR2 YYEEEE. The CDR3 spans 15 residues. CDR3 sequence reads: CASSLETAGWYEQYF. The CDR3 nucleotides are TGTGCCAGCAGCTTGGAAACGGCAGGATGGTACGAGCAGTACTTC.

This chain uses TRBV7-9 with TRBJ1-2; 8 bases are shared with TRBD1. The CDR3 runs 17 residues. The V segment lost 4 bases and the J segment 3 bases; nucleotides outside the gene matches: 13. CDR1 SEHNR and CDR2 FQNEAQ come from the germline V gene (reference sequence). The chain's CDR3 is CASSSSPGTGIDYGYTF. In DNA form, the CDR3 reads TGTGCCAGCAGCTCCAGCCCCGGGACAGGCATTGACTATGGCTACACCTTC.

The chain combines TRBV7-8 with TRBJ1-6; 9 bases align to TRBD1. Germline loops: CDR1 SGHVS, CDR2 FQNEAQ. The CDR3 extends over 16 amino acids. The V segment lost 1 base and the J segment 10 bases; nucleotides outside the gene matches: 8. In DNA form, the CDR3 reads TGTGCCAGCAGCTTAGACCCTAGACAGGGGGACTCACCCCTCCACTTT. It codes for CASSLDPRQGDSPLHF.

V gene TRBV10-3 combines with J gene TRBJ2-7; TRBD2 aligns across 8 bases. Unmatched junction bases numbered 8, after V lost 10 bases and J lost 0 bases. CDR3 length: 14 residues. Germline V CDR1 and CDR2: ENHRY, SYGVKD. The CDR3 loop is CATWTSKSSYEQYF. DNA of the CDR3: TGTGCCACCTGGACTAGCAAGAGCTCCTACGAGCAGTACTTC.

The rearrangement uses TRBV12-3 or TRBV12-4 and TRBJ2-5; weak D call: TRBD2 (6 bases). This CDR3 is 15 amino acids long. V shed 3 bases and J shed 7 bases, with 18 bases lying between them. CDR3 loop: CASSLSGVRGRTQYF. The CDR3 bases are TGTGCCAGCAGTTTGTCGGGAGTCCGGGGAAGGACCCAGTACTTC.

This clonotype has a single count. The chain couples TRBV7-9 to TRBJ1-2; the D is unclear. Trimming took off 4 bases at V and 5 bases at J, with 14 bases between the two ends. This CDR3 region has 14 residues. Looked up from germline, CDR1 is SEHNR and CDR2 is FQNEAQ (reference sequence). CDR3 protein: CASSSLRTDYGYTF. CDR3 nucleotides: TGTGCCAGCAGCTCGCTCCGGACGGATTATGGCTACACCTTC.

The chain links TRBV7-2 to TRBJ2-5, with 9 bases matching TRBD1. J gave up 1 base and V 8 bases, and 8 bases lay outside the gene matches. Germline V CDR1 and CDR2: SGHTA, FQGNSA. CDR3 size: 15 residues. The CDR3 DNA reads as TGTGCCAGCGACAGGGGGAATACGATCCAAGAGACCCAGTACTTC. It translates to CASDRGNTIQETQYF.

V and J are TRBV29-1 and TRBJ1-3; D is ambiguous. CDR1 is SQVTM and CDR2 is ANQGSEA in the germline V gene. Trimming took 4 bases from V and 3 from J, leaving 7 bases between them. The CDR3 contains 12 residues. Here the CDR3 reads CSVGPIGNTIYF. The CDR3 DNA reads as TGCAGCGTTGGGCCAATTGGAAACACCATATATTTT.

This clonotype occurred once. The chain links TRBV6-5 to TRBJ1-2; the match to TRBD1 covers 10 bases. The junction had 8 bases not matched to a gene; V was cut back by 5 bases and J by 8 bases. Germline V gene sequence: CDR1 MNHEY, CDR2 SVGAGI. The CDR3 runs 14 residues. DNA of the CDR3: TGTGCCAGCAGTCCGACAGGGGGCGGCTACGGCTACACCTTC. This codes for CASSPTGGGYGYTF.

The rearrangement links TRBV19 to TRBJ1-1; D gene ambiguous. Between the trimmed V and J ends, which lost 1 base and 1 base, there was a span of 7 bases. There are 14 residues in the CDR3. The germline gives CDR1 LNHDA, CDR2 SQIVND (reference sequence). Here the CDR3 reads CASSIAPGNTEAFF. The CDR3 DNA follows: TGTGCCAGTAGTATAGCCCCAGGGAACACTGAAGCTTTCTTT.

The chain couples TRBV5-1 to TRBJ1-5; 7 positions agree with TRBD1. In germline, CDR1 is SGHRS, CDR2 YFSETQ. Trimming at V came to 0 bases and at J to 3 bases, leaving 3 bases not matched to a gene. The CDR3 totals 15 residues. The CDR3 nucleotides read TGCGCCAGCAGCTTGGGGGGACAGATCAATCAGCCCCAGCATTTT. This encodes CASSLGGQINQPQHF.